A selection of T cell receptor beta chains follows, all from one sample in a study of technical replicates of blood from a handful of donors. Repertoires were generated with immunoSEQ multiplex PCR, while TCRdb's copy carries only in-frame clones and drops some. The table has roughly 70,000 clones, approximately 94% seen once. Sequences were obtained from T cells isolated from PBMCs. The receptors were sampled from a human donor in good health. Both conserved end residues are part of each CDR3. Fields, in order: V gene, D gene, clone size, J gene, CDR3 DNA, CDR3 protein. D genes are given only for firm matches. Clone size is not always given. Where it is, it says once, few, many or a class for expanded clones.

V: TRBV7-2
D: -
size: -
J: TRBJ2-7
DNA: TGTGCCAGCAGCTTAAAACTCTACGAGCAGTACTTC
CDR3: CASSLKLYEQYF

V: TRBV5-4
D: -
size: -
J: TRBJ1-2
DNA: TGTGCCAGCAGCTTGGGTGTCGGGGGGGAAGGCTACACCTTC
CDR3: CASSLGVGGEGYTF

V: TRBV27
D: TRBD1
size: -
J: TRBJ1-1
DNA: TGTGCCAGCAGTTTCGGACAGGGAGAAGCTTTCTTT
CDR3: CASSFGQGEAFF

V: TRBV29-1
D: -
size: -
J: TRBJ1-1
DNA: TGCAGCGCGACTTTTATGACGGCGAACACTGAAGCTTTCTTT
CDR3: CSATFMTANTEAFF

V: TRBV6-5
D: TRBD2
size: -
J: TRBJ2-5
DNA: TGTGCCAGCAGTGGCTCTAGCGGGAGTTGGACCCAGTACTTC
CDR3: CASSGSSGSWTQYF

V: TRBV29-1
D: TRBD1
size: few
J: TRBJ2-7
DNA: TGCAGCGTTGGTTCCGGGACAGGGGTAGAGGAGCAGTACTTC
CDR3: CSVGSGTGVEEQYF

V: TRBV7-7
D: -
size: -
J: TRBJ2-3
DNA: TGTGCCAGCAGCCGAAGACTTGAGACAGATACGCAGTATTTT
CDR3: CASSRRLETDTQYF

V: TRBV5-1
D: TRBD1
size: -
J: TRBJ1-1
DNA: TGCGCCAGCAGCTTGGGGCAGGGGGCATCTGAAGCTTTCTTT
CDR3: CASSLGQGASEAFF

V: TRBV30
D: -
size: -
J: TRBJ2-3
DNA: TGTGCCTGGAGTGTACGATTCGGAGAATCAAGGGATACGCAGTATTTT
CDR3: CAWSVRFGESRDTQYF

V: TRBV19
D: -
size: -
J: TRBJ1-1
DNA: TGTGCCAGTAGTAGGGGAACAGGGTCGAACACTGAAGCTTTCTTT
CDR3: CASSRGTGSNTEAFF

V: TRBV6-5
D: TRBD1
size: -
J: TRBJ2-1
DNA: TGTGCCAGCAGTTATCGGGACAGGGGGCGGGGTGAGCAGTTCTTC
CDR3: CASSYRDRGRGEQFF

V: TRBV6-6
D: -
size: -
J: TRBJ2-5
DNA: TGTGCCAGCAGTTACTCCGGGGGAGGAGAGACCCAGTACTTC
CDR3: CASSYSGGGETQYF

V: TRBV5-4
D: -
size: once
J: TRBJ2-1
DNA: TGTGCCAGCAGCGCGGGACTCCTGTACAATGAGCAGTTCTTC
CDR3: CASSAGLLYNEQFF

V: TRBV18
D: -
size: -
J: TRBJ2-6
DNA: TGTGCCAGCTCACCGGGGGGACAGAGCTCTGGGGCCAACGTCCTGACTTTC
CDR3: CASSPGGQSSGANVLTF

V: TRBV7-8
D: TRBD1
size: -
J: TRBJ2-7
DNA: TGTGCCAGCAGCTTTGGGACAGGCCAATTTTCCTACGAGCAGTACTTC
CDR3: CASSFGTGQFSYEQYF

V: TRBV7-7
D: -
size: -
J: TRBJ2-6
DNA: TGTGCTAGCAGCCCCGGGGTCTCTGGGGCCAACGTCCTGACTTTC
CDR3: CASSPGVSGANVLTF

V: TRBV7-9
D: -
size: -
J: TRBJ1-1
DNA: TGTGCCAGCAGCTTTAAATTGTCGGGGGGCGGCACTGAAGCTTTCTTT
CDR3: CASSFKLSGGGTEAFF

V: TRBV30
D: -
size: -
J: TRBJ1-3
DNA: TGTGCCTGGAGTATACCCGTCGGGGGCTCTGGAAACACCATATATTTT
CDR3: CAWSIPVGGSGNTIYF

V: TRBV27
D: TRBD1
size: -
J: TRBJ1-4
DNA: TGTGCCAGCAGTTTATTCAACGGACAGGTTGAAAAACTGTTTTTT
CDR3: CASSLFNGQVEKLFF

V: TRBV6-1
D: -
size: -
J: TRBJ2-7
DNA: TGTGCCAGCAGTGAGCCACTTACTGACTACGAGCAGTACTTC
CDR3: CASSEPLTDYEQYF

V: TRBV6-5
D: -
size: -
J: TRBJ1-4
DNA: TGTGCCAGCAGTTACGGGCCAACTAATGAAAAACTGTTTTTT
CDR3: CASSYGPTNEKLFF

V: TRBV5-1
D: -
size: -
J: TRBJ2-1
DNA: TGCGCCAGCAGCTCCCTTAGAGGCTCCTACAATGAGCAGTTCTTC
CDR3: CASSSLRGSYNEQFF

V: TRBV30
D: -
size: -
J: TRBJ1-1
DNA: TGTGCCTGGAGTAGGGCGGGTTTTGAAGCTTTCTTT
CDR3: CAWSRAGFEAFF

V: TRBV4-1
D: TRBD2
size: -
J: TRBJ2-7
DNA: TGCGCCAGCAGCCAAGGAACCGGGACTAGCGGCTACGAGCAGTACTTC
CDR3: CASSQGTGTSGYEQYF

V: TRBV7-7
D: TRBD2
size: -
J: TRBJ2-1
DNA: TGTGCTAGCAGCTTAGAAGTAGCGGGGGTCACGGGGTTTTACAATGAGCAGTTCTTC
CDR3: CASSLEVAGVTGFYNEQFF

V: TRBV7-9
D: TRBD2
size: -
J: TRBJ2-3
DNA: TGTGCCAGCAGCCTAGGACTAGCGGGAGTTGAAGATACGCAGTATTTT
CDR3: CASSLGLAGVEDTQYF

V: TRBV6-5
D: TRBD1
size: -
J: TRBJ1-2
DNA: TGTGCCAGCAGTTACTCTGAGGCCGGGACAGGGTATGGCTACACCTTC
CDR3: CASSYSEAGTGYGYTF

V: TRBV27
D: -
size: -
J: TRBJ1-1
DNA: TGTGCCAGCAGTTTATGGGGGGGGGCTGAAGCTTTCTTT
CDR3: CASSLWGGAEAFF

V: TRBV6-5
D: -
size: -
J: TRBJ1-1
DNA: TGTGCCAGCAGTTACGGACAGATTAACACTGAAGCTTTCTTT
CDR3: CASSYGQINTEAFF

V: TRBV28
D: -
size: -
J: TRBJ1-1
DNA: TGTGCCAGCAGTTTCCCTGGGCCGGCCAAGACTGAAGCTTTCTTT
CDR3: CASSFPGPAKTEAFF

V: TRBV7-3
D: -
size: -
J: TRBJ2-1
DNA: TGTGCCAGCAGCTTACTTCTAGGTCCTGGGTTGCATGAGCAGTTCTTC
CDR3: CASSLLLGPGLHEQFF

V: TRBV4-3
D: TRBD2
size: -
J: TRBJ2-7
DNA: TGCGCCAGCAGCCAAGTGGTAGCGGGGGGCTACGAGCAGTACTTC
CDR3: CASSQVVAGGYEQYF

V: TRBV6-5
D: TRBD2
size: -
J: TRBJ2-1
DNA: TGTGCCAGCAGTTACTCGAATACTAGCGAAAACAATGAGCAGTTCTTC
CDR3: CASSYSNTSENNEQFF

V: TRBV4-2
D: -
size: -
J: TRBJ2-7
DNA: TGTGCCAGCAGCCAGCCAAGCTGGGAGCAGTACTTC
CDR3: CASSQPSWEQYF

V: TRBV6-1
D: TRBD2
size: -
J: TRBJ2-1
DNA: TGTGCCAGCTCCCCCAGCGGGACCTACAATGAGCAGTTCTTC
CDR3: CASSPSGTYNEQFF

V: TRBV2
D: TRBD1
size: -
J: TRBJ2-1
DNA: TGTGCCAGCAGTTCCCGGGACAGGGGCATAAGGTGGGACAATGAGCAGTTCTTC
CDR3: CASSSRDRGIRWDNEQFF

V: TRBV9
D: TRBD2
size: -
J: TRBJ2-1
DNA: TGTGCCAGCAGCGTAGGAGCGGGAGTAGAATATGAGCAGTTCTTC
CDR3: CASSVGAGVEYEQFF

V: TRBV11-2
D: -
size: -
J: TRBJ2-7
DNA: TGTGCCAGCAGCTTAGGAGGACATTCCCTCGACGAGCAGTACTTC
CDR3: CASSLGGHSLDEQYF

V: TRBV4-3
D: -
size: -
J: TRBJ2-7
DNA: TGCGCCAGCAGCCAAGATCACAGGGACAACGAGCAGTACTTC
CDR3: CASSQDHRDNEQYF